The rows below give T cell receptor beta chains drawn from one sample of a study of vaccination and CD4 T cells after COVID-19. TCRdb reprocessed the PCR reads via MiXCR and lists one record per CDR3 protein. The table records some 11,000 distinct CDR3 sequences, around 64% of them present only once. For these TCRs, the target antigens are not known. Source: CD4+ T cells from blood, cultured in vitro, taken before SARS-CoV-2 vaccination. Receptors were obtained from a human donor who had recovered from COVID-19. Both conserved end residues are part of each CDR3. Each record gives: V gene, clone size, D gene, J gene, CDR3 protein, CDR3 DNA. The D gene is left open where the match is weak. Rows may omit the clone size; those that give it use once, few, many or a size class.

V gene: TRBV20-1
clone size: few
D gene: .
J gene: TRBJ1-6
CDR3 protein: CSATQSRNSPLHF
CDR3 DNA: TGCAGTGCTACCCAATCTCGGAATTCACCCCTCCACTTT

V gene: TRBV20-1
clone size: few
D gene: TRBD1
J gene: TRBJ1-2
CDR3 protein: CSARDQGQGRGYTF
CDR3 DNA: TGCAGTGCTAGAGATCAGGGACAGGGGCGAGGCTACACCTTC

V gene: TRBV19
clone size: .
D gene: TRBD1
J gene: TRBJ1-5
CDR3 protein: CASSITGGDSKQPQHF
CDR3 DNA: TGTGCCAGTAGTATTACAGGGGGCGATAGCAAACAGCCCCAGCATTTT

V gene: TRBV7-6
clone size: .
D gene: TRBD2
J gene: TRBJ2-7
CDR3 protein: CASSFGGAGRYEQYF
CDR3 DNA: TGTGCCAGCAGCTTCGGGGGGGCAGGTCGCTACGAGCAGTACTTC

V gene: TRBV6-2/TRBV6-3
clone size: once
D gene: TRBD2
J gene: TRBJ2-7
CDR3 protein: CASRRTSGLTSYEQYF
CDR3 DNA: TGTGCCAGCAGACGGACTAGCGGCTTAACCTCCTACGAGCAGTACTTC

V gene: TRBV30
clone size: once
D gene: .
J gene: TRBJ1-2
CDR3 protein: CAWSRPLRGYTF
CDR3 DNA: TGTGCCTGGAGTCGGCCCCTGCGGGGCTACACCTTC

V gene: TRBV11-3
clone size: .
D gene: .
J gene: TRBJ2-2
CDR3 protein: CASSRGTGELFF
CDR3 DNA: TGTGCCAGCAGCAGGGGGACCGGGGAGCTGTTTTTT

V gene: TRBV6-2/TRBV6-3
clone size: once
D gene: .
J gene: TRBJ2-7
CDR3 protein: CASTAGSAYEQYF
CDR3 DNA: TGTGCCAGCACCGCAGGGTCTGCCTACGAGCAGTACTTC

V gene: TRBV20-1
clone size: once
D gene: TRBD2
J gene: TRBJ2-2
CDR3 protein: CSARTSGRASGELFF
CDR3 DNA: TGCAGTGCTAGGACTAGCGGGAGGGCCTCCGGGGAGCTGTTTTTT

V gene: TRBV12-3/TRBV12-4
clone size: once
D gene: TRBD1
J gene: TRBJ2-7
CDR3 protein: CASSWGQGSAYEQYF
CDR3 DNA: TGTGCCAGCAGTTGGGGACAGGGATCGGCGTACGAGCAGTACTTC

V gene: TRBV20-1
clone size: .
D gene: .
J gene: TRBJ1-1
CDR3 protein: CSARVQGMDTEAFF
CDR3 DNA: TGCAGTGCTAGAGTCCAGGGGATGGACACTGAAGCTTTCTTT

V gene: TRBV19
clone size: .
D gene: TRBD1
J gene: TRBJ2-3
CDR3 protein: CASMGDRGRERTDTQYF
CDR3 DNA: TGTGCCAGTATGGGGGACAGGGGACGGGAACGCACAGATACGCAGTATTTT

V gene: TRBV27
clone size: .
D gene: TRBD2
J gene: TRBJ2-3
CDR3 protein: CASSMQTSPGNTQYF
CDR3 DNA: TGTGCCAGCAGTATGCAGACTAGCCCCGGGAATACGCAGTATTTT

V gene: TRBV2
clone size: few
D gene: .
J gene: TRBJ2-7
CDR3 protein: CASSPDSLTYEQYF
CDR3 DNA: TGTGCCAGCAGCCCAGACAGCCTAACCTACGAGCAGTACTTC

V gene: TRBV19
clone size: .
D gene: .
J gene: TRBJ1-5
CDR3 protein: CASSMQNRADQPQHF
CDR3 DNA: TGTGCCAGTAGTATGCAGAATCGGGCAGACCAGCCCCAGCATTTT

V gene: TRBV20-1
clone size: once
D gene: .
J gene: TRBJ2-3
CDR3 protein: CSASENTDTQYF
CDR3 DNA: TGCAGTGCTAGTGAGAACACAGATACGCAGTATTTT

V gene: TRBV6-2/TRBV6-3
clone size: few
D gene: .
J gene: TRBJ2-1
CDR3 protein: CASSDIYTGEQFF
CDR3 DNA: TGTGCCAGCAGCGATATCTACACCGGTGAGCAGTTCTTC

V gene: TRBV2
clone size: .
D gene: TRBD2
J gene: TRBJ2-3
CDR3 protein: CASRSSSGVTDTQYF
CDR3 DNA: TGTGCCAGCAGAAGCTCCAGCGGGGTCACAGATACGCAGTATTTT

V gene: TRBV30
clone size: .
D gene: .
J gene: TRBJ1-1
CDR3 protein: CAWSVIQERGTEAFF
CDR3 DNA: TGTGCCTGGAGTGTGATACAGGAGCGGGGCACTGAAGCTTTCTTT

V gene: TRBV20-1
clone size: .
D gene: TRBD1
J gene: TRBJ1-6
CDR3 protein: CSARTGRIYSPLHF
CDR3 DNA: TGCAGTGCTAGGACAGGGAGAATTTATTCACCCCTCCACTTT

V gene: TRBV7-9
clone size: .
D gene: .
J gene: TRBJ1-1
CDR3 protein: CASSPRGDDAFF
CDR3 DNA: TGTGCCAGCAGCCCTAGAGGGGATGACGCTTTCTTT

V gene: TRBV6-4
clone size: .
D gene: .
J gene: TRBJ1-5
CDR3 protein: CASSSLSCLDQPQHF
CDR3 DNA: TGTGCCAGCAGTTCGTTAAGTTGTTTGGATCAGCCCCAGCATTTT

V gene: TRBV27
clone size: .
D gene: .
J gene: TRBJ2-1
CDR3 protein: CASSLPRDSSSYNEQFF
CDR3 DNA: TGTGCCAGCAGTTTACCCCGGGACTCGAGCTCCTACAATGAGCAGTTCTTC

V gene: TRBV18
clone size: .
D gene: .
J gene: TRBJ1-5
CDR3 protein: CASSPGFSNQPQHF
CDR3 DNA: TGTGCCAGCTCACCGGGATTTAGCAATCAGCCCCAGCATTTT

V gene: TRBV25-1
clone size: .
D gene: .
J gene: TRBJ1-1
CDR3 protein: CASSDPGRRNTEAFF
CDR3 DNA: TGTGCCAGCAGTGATCCGGGACGCAGGAACACTGAAGCTTTCTTT

V gene: TRBV6-1
clone size: .
D gene: .
J gene: TRBJ1-1
CDR3 protein: CASSEAPFEAFF
CDR3 DNA: TGTGCCAGCAGTGAAGCCCCTTTTGAAGCTTTCTTT

V gene: TRBV7-9
clone size: .
D gene: .
J gene: TRBJ2-7
CDR3 protein: CASSLYRRRAYEQYF
CDR3 DNA: TGTGCCAGCAGCTTATATCGGCGGAGGGCCTACGAGCAGTACTTC

V gene: TRBV6-2/TRBV6-3
clone size: .
D gene: .
J gene: TRBJ1-5
CDR3 protein: CASSDNRPDVWPQHF
CDR3 DNA: TGTGCCAGCAGTGACAATAGACCGGACGTGTGGCCCCAGCATTTT

V gene: TRBV7-6
clone size: .
D gene: TRBD2
J gene: TRBJ2-7
CDR3 protein: CASNSPGLAVYGVYEQYF
CDR3 DNA: TGTGCCAGCAACTCTCCGGGACTAGCGGTTTATGGGGTCTACGAGCAGTACTTC

V gene: TRBV10-3
clone size: .
D gene: TRBD1
J gene: TRBJ2-3
CDR3 protein: CAISGTGGSDTQYF
CDR3 DNA: TGTGCCATCAGTGGAACAGGGGGCTCGGATACGCAGTATTTT

V gene: TRBV7-2
clone size: few
D gene: TRBD2
J gene: TRBJ2-5
CDR3 protein: CASSRSGTETQYF
CDR3 DNA: TGTGCCAGCAGCCGGAGCGGGACGGAGACCCAGTACTTC

V gene: TRBV6-1
clone size: .
D gene: .
J gene: TRBJ1-3
CDR3 protein: CASGGNTIYF
CDR3 DNA: TGTGCCAGCGGAGGAAACACCATATATTTT

V gene: TRBV20-1
clone size: medium-sized
D gene: .
J gene: TRBJ1-3
CDR3 protein: CSAGRSGNTIYF
CDR3 DNA: TGCAGTGCTGGACGCTCTGGAAACACCATATATTTT

V gene: TRBV5-4
clone size: .
D gene: .
J gene: TRBJ2-1
CDR3 protein: CASSFGPPRDEQFF
CDR3 DNA: TGTGCCAGCAGCTTTGGACCGCCGCGGGATGAGCAGTTCTTC

V gene: TRBV7-9
clone size: .
D gene: .
J gene: TRBJ2-3
CDR3 protein: CASSRDTDTQYF
CDR3 DNA: TGTGCCAGCAGCCGAGACACAGATACGCAGTATTTT

V gene: TRBV20-1
clone size: .
D gene: .
J gene: TRBJ2-7
CDR3 protein: CSAERAEGSYEQYF
CDR3 DNA: TGCAGTGCTGAGCGGGCGGAGGGATCCTACGAGCAGTACTTC

V gene: TRBV2
clone size: .
D gene: .
J gene: TRBJ2-5
CDR3 protein: CASSERTGQETQYF
CDR3 DNA: TGTGCCAGCAGTGAACGAACAGGCCAAGAGACCCAGTACTTC

V gene: TRBV28
clone size: once
D gene: TRBD1
J gene: TRBJ1-6
CDR3 protein: CASRLRQGALHF
CDR3 DNA: TGTGCCAGCAGACTCCGACAGGGGGCACTCCACTTT

V gene: TRBV12-3/TRBV12-4
clone size: .
D gene: TRBD2
J gene: TRBJ2-1
CDR3 protein: CASSLLAGVHNEQFF
CDR3 DNA: TGTGCCAGCAGTTTATTAGCGGGAGTGCACAATGAGCAGTTCTTC

V gene: TRBV7-3
clone size: .
D gene: .
J gene: TRBJ2-3
CDR3 protein: CASSFRGNTDTQYF
CDR3 DNA: TGTGCCAGCAGCTTCAGAGGAAACACAGATACGCAGTATTTT

V gene: TRBV19
clone size: .
D gene: .
J gene: TRBJ1-2
CDR3 protein: CASSLRDYGYTF
CDR3 DNA: TGTGCCAGTAGCCTTCGGGACTATGGCTACACCTTC

V gene: TRBV7-8
clone size: .
D gene: TRBD1
J gene: TRBJ2-7
CDR3 protein: CASSLRQGVEQYF
CDR3 DNA: TGTGCCAGCAGCTTACGGCAGGGGGTCGAGCAGTACTTC

V gene: TRBV7-7
clone size: .
D gene: .
J gene: TRBJ2-5
CDR3 protein: CASSMDTRETQYF
CDR3 DNA: TGTGCCAGCAGCATGGACACCCGGGAGACCCAGTACTTC

V gene: TRBV11-2
clone size: once
D gene: TRBD2
J gene: TRBJ2-7
CDR3 protein: CASSVQTSGRIPYEQYF
CDR3 DNA: TGTGCCAGCAGCGTACAAACTAGCGGGAGGATCCCCTACGAGCAGTACTTC

V gene: TRBV20-1
clone size: .
D gene: TRBD1
J gene: TRBJ2-7
CDR3 protein: CSAMPGQGNKYEQYF
CDR3 DNA: TGCAGTGCTATGCCGGGACAGGGCAACAAGTACGAGCAGTACTTC

V gene: TRBV19
clone size: .
D gene: .
J gene: TRBJ1-1
CDR3 protein: CASSIQGTGNTEAFF
CDR3 DNA: TGTGCCAGTAGTATTCAGGGAACGGGGAACACTGAAGCTTTCTTT